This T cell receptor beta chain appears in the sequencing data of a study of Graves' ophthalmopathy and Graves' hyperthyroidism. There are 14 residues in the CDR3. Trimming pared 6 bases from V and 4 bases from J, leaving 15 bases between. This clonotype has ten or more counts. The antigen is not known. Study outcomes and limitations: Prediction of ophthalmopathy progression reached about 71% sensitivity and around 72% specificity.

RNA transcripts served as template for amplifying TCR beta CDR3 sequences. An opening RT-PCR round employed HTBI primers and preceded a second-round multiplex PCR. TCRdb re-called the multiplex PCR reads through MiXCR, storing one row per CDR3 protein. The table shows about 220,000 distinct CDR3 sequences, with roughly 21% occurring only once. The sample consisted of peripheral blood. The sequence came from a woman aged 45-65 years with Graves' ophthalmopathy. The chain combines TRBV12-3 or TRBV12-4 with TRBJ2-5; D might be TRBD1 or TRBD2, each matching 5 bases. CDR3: CASSLSGRAETQYF. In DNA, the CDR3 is TGTGCCAGCAGCCTCTCGGGGCGGGCAGAGACCCAGTACTTC.